In its sample, the clone carrying this T cell receptor beta chain was seen many times. Both TCRalpha and TCRbeta chains were reverse transcribed with V-gene-specific primers. A constant-region primer paired with the V-primer adapter amplified TCRs over about 19 PCR cycles. TCRdb called the reads again in MiXCR, with one record for every CDR3 protein. The sample contains 80,000 or so distinct CDR3 sequences, less than 20% of which appear only once. Time point given: after trial treatment. Described treatment: LDRT plus nivolumab, ipilimumab, low-dose cyclophosphamide and aspirin (RACIN trial). The data were taken from a study of low-dose radiotherapy and immunotherapy resistance in tumors. Study at large: The study delivered 0.5 Gy per fraction every 2 weeks to Cohort 1, totaling 6.5 Gy. Study patients were administered oral aspirin at 300 mg daily for four cycles from cycle 1 day 1.

V lost 5 bases and J lost 0, with 15 bases in between. Germline assignment: CDR1 SGHNT and CDR2 YYREEE (reference sequence). This CDR3 comprises 15 residues. This TCR was recovered from a male donor with prostate cancer. The gene calls are TRBV5-4 and TRBJ2-7; D perhaps matches TRBD1 (6 bases). Sequences were derived from PBMCs, sampled after low-dose radiotherapy plus immunotherapy. DNA for the CDR3: TGTGCCAGCAGGAAAATGACAGGATCCTCCTACGAGCAGTACTTC. It is translated as CASRKMTGSSYEQYF.